The 16 T cell receptor beta chains reported below all come from one sample, sequenced in a study of cytomegalovirus exposure and HLA in healthy donors. The study ran its PCR with 60 Vbeta and 13 Jbeta primers. The repertoire was sequenced with immunoSEQ multiplex PCR; TCRdb's copy has only in-frame clones and lacks some. Found here are approximately 89,000 clones, about 75% of them singletons; the top ten hold 10%. The sample taken for sequencing was PBMCs. The receptor set was obtained from a man aged 30 to 39 in good health and CMV-seropositive.

This clone was seen only a few times. One end of the junction varies from germline; a read error may be responsible. This chain uses TRBV6-1 with TRBJ2-7; 9 bases agree with TRBD1. This CDR3 is built from 12 residues. CDR1 and CDR2 from the germline V gene are MNHNS and SASEGT. The CDR3 here is CAISGDRDEQYF. The CDR3 DNA is TGTGCCATCAGTGGGGACAGGGACGAGCAGTACTTC.

V and J are TRBV10-1 and TRBJ1-6; tentative D call: TRBD1 (5 bases). Between the trimmed V and J ends, which lost 8 bases and 6 bases, there was a span of 17 bases. This CDR3 has 15 amino acids. Germline assignment: CDR1 WNHNN and CDR2 SYGVQD (reference sequence). As DNA, the CDR3 is TGCGCCAGCGATTCCAGGGAAGTTTGTAATTCACCCCTCCACTTT. Its translation is CASDSREVCNSPLHF.

This chain connects TRBV14 to TRBJ2-1, with no clear D. V dropped 1 base and J dropped 9 bases, with 4 bases sitting between them. CDR3 length: 11 residues. Germline CDR1 reads SGHDN; CDR2 reads FVKESK. As DNA, the CDR3 is TGTGCCAGCAGCCAAGTCCTTGAGCAGTTCTTC. It is translated as CASSQVLEQFF.

The chain employs TRBV14 and TRBJ2-7, with D possibly TRBD2 on 6 matching bases. Per the germline V gene, CDR1 is SGHDN and CDR2 is FVKESK. The CDR3 runs 13 residues. The V end was cut by 5 bases, the J end by 2 bases, with 10 bases between. CDR3 bases: TGTGCCAGCAGCATACGGGGGACCTACGAGCAGTACTTC. Amino acids: CASSIRGTYEQYF.

This chain connects TRBV7-3 to TRBJ2-2, with 10 bases fitting TRBD1. The length of the CDR3 is 18 residues. J was trimmed by 4 bases and V by 2 bases; bases with no gene match: 10. Germline CDR1 is SGHTA and CDR2 is FQGTGA. CDR3 in amino acids: CASSLGTGTGEFTGELFF. The CDR3 nucleotides are TGTGCCAGCAGCTTAGGCACCGGGACAGGGGAATTCACCGGGGAGCTGTTTTTT.

This clone has only one observation. This rearrangement joins TRBV9 to TRBJ2-1; 9 nucleotides line up with TRBD2. Germline trimming cut 0 bases from V and 5 bases from J; bases unmatched to any gene: 3. The germline CDR1 and CDR2 sequences are SGDLS and YYNGEE. The length of the CDR3 is 15 residues. CDR3 nucleotide sequence: TGTGCCAGCAGCGTAGCCCTAGCGGGGCACAATGAGCAGTTCTTC. It encodes CASSVALAGHNEQFF.

J is TRBJ2-6 and V is TRBV18; 13 bases are shared with TRBD2. V was pared by 4 bases and J by 0 bases, with 3 bases of the junction left unmatched. The length of the CDR3 is 18 residues. Germline CDR1 reads KGHSH; CDR2 reads LQKENI. The CDR3 region has the DNA TGTGCCAGCTCACAAGGACTAGCGGGGGTCTCTGGGGCCAACGTCCTGACTTTC. It specifies CASSQGLAGVSGANVLTF.

The chain recombines TRBV10-2 with TRBJ2-7, with a weak D call TRBD1 (5 bases). V was trimmed by 11 bases and J by 3 bases, leaving 20 bases between them. CDR1 and CDR2 (germline): WSHSY, SAAADI. The CDR3 covers 14 residues. The CDR3 DNA follows: TGCGCCCGGGCCCTACGACAGTTCAACTACGAGCAGTACTTC. This translates into CARALRQFNYEQYF.

The V and J genes are TRBV18 and TRBJ1-6; no reliable D call. The CDR3 is 16 residues long. V was shortened by 2 bases and J by 0 bases, with 8 bases between the two germline ends. Germline CDR1 reads KGHSH; CDR2 reads LQKENI. The CDR3 reads CASSPVGSSYNSPLHF. CDR3 coding DNA: TGTGCCAGCTCACCAGTGGGGAGCTCCTATAATTCACCCCTCCACTTT.

V usage is TRBV7-9 and J usage is TRBJ2-1; 8 bases align to TRBD1. V shed 3 bases and J 5 bases; nucleotides not matched to a gene: 6. The CDR3 is made up of 15 amino acids. CDR1 is SEHNR and CDR2 is FQNEAQ in the germline V gene (reference sequence). The CDR3 loop reads CASSFRQGANNEQFF. The CDR3 DNA sequence: TGTGCCAGCAGCTTCCGGCAGGGGGCCAACAATGAGCAGTTCTTC.

The sample holds a few counts of this clone. The V and J genes are TRBV5-4 and TRBJ2-7, with 8 bases fitting TRBD1. The ends lost 4 bases at V and 6 bases at J; junction bases unmatched: 18. The V gene's germline CDR1 is SGHNT and CDR2 YYREEE (reference sequence). The CDR3 covers 17 residues. The chain's CDR3 is CASSLTPVQGALGEQYF. The CDR3 DNA sequence: TGTGCCAGCAGCCTAACCCCTGTTCAGGGGGCTCTTGGCGAGCAGTACTTC.

The chain links TRBV6-1 to TRBJ2-7; 10 nucleotides agree with TRBD2. The CDR3 sequence is 15 residues long. The V segment lost 1 base and the J segment 2 bases; nucleotides outside the gene matches: 2. CDR1 is MNHNS, CDR2 SASEGT, per germline. CDR3: CASSEGLAGTYEQYF. The CDR3 region has the DNA TGTGCCAGCAGTGAAGGACTAGCGGGTACCTACGAGCAGTACTTC.

The chain carries TRBV28 and TRBJ1-1; D may be TRBD1 (6 bases). The CDR3 contains 15 residues. The V gene lost 2 bases and the J gene lost 6 bases, with 16 bases spanning the gap. The germline V gene has CDR1 MDHEN and CDR2 SYDVKM. The DNA of the CDR3 is TGTGCCAGCAGTTTAGGTGCACAGGGTAGGGCTGAAGCTTTCTTT. This codes for CASSLGAQGRAEAFF.

The chain carries TRBV4-1 and TRBJ2-3; D gene ambiguous. This CDR3 is 17 amino acids long. Germline V gene lookup returns CDR1 MGHRA and CDR2 YSYEKL. V gave up 3 bases and J gave up 2 bases, with 18 bases separating them. CDR3 sequence (DNA): TGCGCCAGCAGCCAGGGCTTAGTAGGTGGTCTCACAGATACGCAGTATTTT. Encoded protein: CASSQGLVGGLTDTQYF.

The chain carries TRBV4-3 and TRBJ2-3; a weak D match, TRBD1 (5 bases). Trimming took off 5 bases at V and 1 base at J, with 7 bases between the two ends. Germline-derived CDR1 and CDR2 are LGHNA and YSLEER. The CDR3 sequence is 13 residues long. The CDR3 reads CASSKGRTDTQYF. The CDR3, as DNA: TGCGCCAGCAGCAAGGGGCGCACAGATACGCAGTATTTT.

A few counts support this clone. The V and J genes are TRBV5-1 and TRBJ2-3; D uncertain. The CDR3 has 14 residues. Between the trimmed V and J ends, which lost 0 bases and 3 bases, there was a span of 8 bases. CDR1 SGHRS and CDR2 YFSETQ come from the germline V gene. The chain's CDR3 is CASSLEEKTDTQYF. The CDR3 region has the DNA TGCGCCAGCAGCTTGGAGGAGAAGACAGATACGCAGTATTTT.